The 14 T cell receptor beta chains below were found in one sample sequenced in a study of spatial heterogeneity in lung cancer. Study-wide results and limits: Expanded intratumoral alpha and beta TCR counts tracked tumor mutation counts.

Time point denoted: sample taken at primary tumor resection. TCRdb called the 5' RACE reads again in MiXCR, with one record for every CDR3 protein. Of 1,500 or so distinct CDR3 sequences in the sample, 4.6% were seen once. These receptors are not linked to any known antigen. The input for sequencing was lung tumor tissue, taken at surgery. The receptors come from a male donor with early-stage non-small cell lung cancer.

In its sample, this clonotype ranks as medium-sized (0.01 to 0.1%). The chain uses TRBV7-2 and TRBJ2-1; D may correspond to TRBD1 or TRBD2 (5 bases each). Germline lookup yields CDR1 SGHTA and CDR2 FQGNSA. V lost 2 bases and J lost 9, with 11 bases in between. This CDR3 comprises 13 residues. The DNA for the CDR3 is TGTGCCAGCAGCTTAAGGGGAGATGGTGAGCAGTTCTTC. It is translated as CASSLRGDGEQFF.

This clonotype counts as medium-sized (0.01 to 0.1%). The CDR3, as DNA: TGTGCCAGCAGCGGAGCCTTTAGGTACGGGACAAAAACTAACTATGGCTACACCTTC. Its translation is CASSGAFRYGTKTNYGYTF. This chain links TRBV7-9 with TRBJ1-2, with TRBD1 as a possible D gene (6 bases). V dropped 5 bases and J dropped 0 bases, with 25 bases sitting between them. Germline V gene lookup returns CDR1 SEHNR and CDR2 FQNEAQ (reference sequence). This CDR3 spans 19 amino acids.

This clonotype was counted a few times. The chain is built from TRBV27 and TRBJ1-1; no firm D call. Germline CDR1 is MNHEY and CDR2 is SMNVEV (reference sequence). V was cut by 0 bases and J by 7 bases, with 9 bases left in between. The CDR3 has 13 residues. DNA of the CDR3: TGTGCCAGCAGTTTATCGGCGGGAAATGAAGCTTTCTTT. It translates to CASSLSAGNEAFF.

This clonotype is classed as medium-sized. V usage is TRBV30 and J usage is TRBJ2-1, with 10 nucleotides matching TRBD2. This CDR3 has 14 amino acids. The V gene end was trimmed by 3 bases and the J gene end by 15 bases; junction bases not matched to a gene: 14. The germline CDR1 and CDR2 sequences are GTSNPN and SVGIG (reference sequence). DNA of the CDR3: TGTGCCTGGAGCCTTCCCGGGACTAGCGCCCTGGGGTTCTTC. Protein sequence: CAWSLPGTSALGFF. The variable domain in full, with the rest retrieved from reference TRBV30 and TRBJ2-1, is SQTIHQWPATLVQPVGSPLSLECTVEGTSNPNLYWYRQAAGRGLQLLFYSVGIGQISSEVPQNLSASRPQDRQFILSSKKLLLSDSGFYLCAWSLPGTSALGFFGPGTRLTVL.

This clonotype is medium-sized within its sample. The rearrangement joins TRBV5-1 to TRBJ2-2; D is unresolved. V shed 7 bases and J shed 0 bases, with 10 bases lying between them. The CDR3 is 14 amino acids. The V gene's germline CDR1 is SGHRS and CDR2 YFSETQ. The DNA of the CDR3 is TGCGCCAGCTCCGAGAGCCCGAACACCGGGGAGCTGTTTTTT. It codes for CASSESPNTGELFF.

This clonotype is medium-sized within its sample. The chain recombines TRBV12-5 with TRBJ2-1; a possible D gene is TRBD1 (6 bases). CDR1 is LGHNT, CDR2 FRNRAP, per germline. Deletions cut 6 bases from V and 10 bases from J, with 19 bases between. CDR3 length: 14 residues. The CDR3 nucleotides are TGTGCTAGTGGCGTAAGGGCAGGGGAAGAGGAGCAGTTCTTC. Translated: CASGVRAGEEEQFF.

Many counts were recorded for this clonotype. V gene TRBV29-1 combines with J gene TRBJ2-6, with D hard to call. The CDR3 sequence is 13 residues long. CDR1 and CDR2 (germline): SQVTM, ANQGSEA. V lost 5 bases, J lost 1 base, and 6 bases lay in between. The CDR3 spells CSVMVSGANVLTF. The DNA for the CDR3 is TGCAGCGTTATGGTGTCTGGGGCCAACGTCCTGACTTTC.

Sample share makes this clonotype medium-sized. CDR3 in amino acids: CASSPGQGKAFF. The CDR3, as DNA: TGTGCCAGCAGCCCCGGACAGGGGAAAGCTTTCTTT. The V and J genes are TRBV11-1 and TRBJ1-1, with TRBD1 matching over 9 bases. CDR3 length: 12 residues. V lost 5 bases and J lost 9; bases outside the gene matches: 4. Germline CDR1 is SGHAT and CDR2 is FQDESV (reference sequence).

This clonotype is classed as hyperexpanded. The chain has TRBV10-3 and TRBJ2-7, with 9 positions matching TRBD2. V was pared by 2 bases and J by 3 bases, with 5 bases of the junction left unmatched. The germline CDR1 and CDR2 sequences are ENHRY and SYGVKD. This CDR3 has 15 residues. The chain's CDR3 is CAISEEGTSHYEQYF. In nucleotides, the CDR3 is TGTGCCATCAGTGAGGAGGGGACTAGCCACTACGAGCAGTACTTC.

This clonotype qualifies as medium-sized. The chain is built from TRBV28 and TRBJ2-4; D may match TRBD1 or TRBD2 (5 bases each). CDR1 MDHEN and CDR2 SYDVKM come from the germline V gene. The CDR3 sequence is 19 residues long. The V end lost 2 bases, the J end lost 0 bases, and 20 bases lay between the germline ends. Here the CDR3 reads CASSLTVGSRDRAKNIQYF. The CDR3 region has the DNA TGTGCCAGCAGTTTAACGGTCGGTTCCAGGGACCGAGCCAAAAACATTCAGTACTTC.

By sample fraction, this clonotype is medium-sized (0.01 to 0.1%). The V and J genes are TRBV24-1 and TRBJ2-3, with 8 bases matching TRBD2. The CDR3 runs to 14 residues. Trimming at V came to 4 bases and at J to 8 bases, leaving 7 bases not matched to a gene. Germline values: CDR1 KGHDR, CDR2 SFDVKD. In DNA, the CDR3 is TGTGCCACCAGTGACGGGGGGGAGCTCGGTACGCAGTATTTT. This encodes CATSDGGELGTQYF.

Judged by abundance, this clonotype is medium-sized (0.01 to 0.1%). The chain couples TRBV9 to TRBJ2-5, with TRBD1 matching 7 bases. The CDR3 is 15 amino acids. Germline V gene lookup returns CDR1 SGDLS and CDR2 YYNGEE. The trim removed 0 bases at V and 3 bases at J, leaving 5 bases unmatched. In DNA, the CDR3 is TGTGCCAGCAGCGTAGGCATAGACAGGGAAGAGACCCAGTACTTC. Its translation is CASSVGIDREETQYF.

In its sample, this clonotype ranks as medium-sized (0.01 to 0.1%). V usage is TRBV5-1 and J usage is TRBJ2-1; tentatively, D is TRBD2 (6 bases). The CDR3 runs 15 residues. Trimming stripped 5 bases from V and 0 bases from J, with 12 bases between. Germline-derived CDR1 and CDR2 are SGHRS and YFSETQ. CDR3 sequence: CASSQAGLSYNEQFF. Written as DNA, the CDR3 is TGCGCCAGCAGTCAAGCGGGCCTCTCCTACAATGAGCAGTTCTTC.

Relative to its sample, this clonotype is medium-sized. V usage is TRBV5-1 and J usage is TRBJ2-3, with 7 bases aligning to TRBD1. Germline lookup yields CDR1 SGHRS and CDR2 YFSETQ. Trimming at V came to 8 bases and at J to 6 bases, leaving 18 bases not matched to a gene. This CDR3 is built from 16 residues. The CDR3 reads CARPFPTGVTRDTQYF. The CDR3 DNA sequence: TGCGCCAGACCTTTCCCTACAGGGGTAACGAGGGATACGCAGTATTTT.